This record covers a single TCR beta chain. This record comes from a study of cytomegalovirus exposure and HLA in healthy donors. The germline gives CDR1 SGHVS, CDR2 FQNEAQ. CDR3 length equals 22 residues. The ends lost 7 bases at V and 0 bases at J; junction bases unmatched: 25. Primers: 60 Vbeta forward and 13 Jbeta reverse. Some clones are missing from TCRdb's copy, which holds only in-frame ones; the method was immunoSEQ multiplex PCR. The data show about 140,000 clones, roughly 73% seen once. The sequenced sample was PBMCs. The TCR originated in a female donor in good health and CMV-seronegative. The chain uses TRBV7-8 and TRBJ2-5, with TRBD2 identical over 11 bases. Here the CDR3 DNA reads TGTGCCAGCATTCACCCAGTACTAGCGGGAGAACTTCACACAACGTACCAAGAGACCCAGTACTTC. Protein sequence: CASIHPVLAGELHTTYQETQYF. Filled out from reference TRBV7-8 and TRBJ2-5, the complete variable domain reads GAGVSQSPRYKVAKRGQDVALRCDPISGHVSLFWYQQALGQGPEFLTYFQNEAQLDKSGLPSDRFFAERPEGSVSTLKIQRTQQEDSAVYLCASIHPVLAGELHTTYQETQYFGPGTRLLVL.